This T cell receptor (beta chain) came from a study of shared clonotypes between healthy human individuals (TCRdb year 2020). The study in broad terms: Two women and a few men aged 18 to 49 years were included in the cohort. To estimate repertoire size and how much clonotype sharing occurs between individuals, the study deeply sequenced the blood TCR repertoires of 5 or 6 healthy adults. For each donor, CD4 naive and CD4 memory were each run on three plates, CD8 naive on two plates, and CD8 memory on one plate. To increase sequencing depth and limit assay-specific biases, different laboratories used diverse techniques to prepare libraries and sequence TCR repertoires. Leukapheresis yielded between about 0.94 and 8.9 billion PBMCs per donor. The research as a whole found: Incomplete sequencing was indicated by rarefaction of sorted-subset datasets, despite the large sequencing depth. Naive subsets generally had larger estimated clonotype richness than memory subsets did. Compared with non-shared clonotypes, clonotypes shared by all four sorted-subset donors had higher generation probabilities. Pairwise subsampling indicated that sequencing depth was expected to affect the degree of clonotype sharing among donors. Sampling was limited to blood, and TCR repertoires in tissue likely differ from TCR repertoires in blood. Because the study included only a small number of donors, the genetic and exposure-history diversity represented was limited. Across four donors, about 5.2% of naive CD4, approximately 3.6% of naive CD8, roughly 2.2% of memory CD4, and around 0.4% of memory CD8 clonotypes were shared.

CD8 naive samples were CD45RO-negative cells positively selected for CCR7, giving a CD45RA+CCR7+ population that excluded TemRA cells. Healthy HIV-negative adults with no recently reported acute infections or vaccinations were included as donors. All donors were Caucasian adults living in Nashville, Tennessee, USA. Blood was obtained by leukapheresis, after which PBMCs were separated by Ficoll-Histopaque density gradient centrifugation and cryopreserved in liquid nitrogen vapor phase. Analytical flow cytometry was used to check the purity and quantity of every magnetically sorted T cell population. Genomic DNA was isolated from every sorted fraction and measured by UV absorbance on a Nanodrop 2000c. A note on this clone: Its antigen is unknown. Per-nucleotide qualities are absent, and no much larger clonotype sits a single base away.

Trimming takes 4 bases from V and 7 bases from J, and the germline ends sit 11 bases apart. Sequences MNHNS (CDR1) and SASEGT (CDR2) are obtained from the germline V gene. There are 13 amino acids in the CDR3, from cysteine to phenylalanine inclusive. Here the CDR3 DNA is all that survives: 39 bases in frame from base 1. Using the deep immunoSEQ assay, TCR CDR3 regions were amplified from genomic DNA by multiplex PCR. Extracted genomic DNA from each cell subset was spread evenly across all wells of several immunoSEQ 96-well plates, with each plate serving as a replicate. For sorted subsets, about 210 ng of genomic DNA, equivalent to about 30,000 T cell genomes, went into each replicate PCR. Purified libraries were measured with a Qubit 3.0 fluorometer, size-checked on a Bioanalyzer 2100, and measured again with the KAPA Library Quantification kit. Every immunoSEQ 96-well plate was sequenced on a dedicated single-read 150-cycle Illumina NextSeq 550 flow cell. The source study handled its data this way. Because only junctional sequences without quality scores were contained in the immunoSEQ output, filtering matching that applied to full-length reads could not be performed. Sequences were annotated with PyIR, a Python wrapper for IgBLAST v1.9, and V/J genes and CDR3 were assigned using IMGT germline references. Reads were removed for weak V/J assignments (E-value above 1e-6), missing CDR3, stop codons, out-of-frame junctions, or ambiguous translated residues. V3J clonotypes were defined by identical inferred V gene, J gene, and CDR3 amino acid sequence. The percentage overlap between two repertoires was calculated by dividing the number of shared unique clonotypes by the size of the smaller repertoire. RTK rarefaction, the Chao1 estimator, and Recon v2.1 estimates of unobserved clonotypes were used to assess repertoire richness. Generation probabilities were computed with OLGA for all TCRbeta clonotypes obtained by the gDNA method from a few donors. TCRdb re-hosts the immuneACCESS table, in-frame sequences only. Its copies lack some clones; in the studies checked, an unresolved V gene accounts for under half of them, and the cause for the rest is not known. V, J and clone size are those of that table, while D and trimming were read from the DNA. Within this sample are 1.5 million to 2.5 million clones, with approximately 95% of them counted one time only. Together, the top ten hold approximately 1.2% of the sample.

Rearrangement joined TRBV6-1 to TRBJ2-4; the D gene cannot be named for sure. Sequenced sample: naive CD8+ T cells sorted from blood. Read against the paper, the sample's cell subset or site label means: CD45RA+CCR7+. This receptor was identified in a man aged 18-30 years in good health. For the CDR3, the sequence is CASSGVTINIQYF. Here is the DNA: TGTGCCAGCAGTGGAGTCACCATCAACATTCAGTACTTC.